The present T cell receptor beta chain was sequenced within a study of T cells in Graves' hyperthyroidism and ophthalmopathy. As for the study in general: Pretreatment peripheral blood was obtained at initial diagnosis.

With regard to this clonotype: The antigen remains unidentified.

This CDR3 has 17 amino acids. The V gene's germline CDR1 is SGHRS and CDR2 YFSETQ. V was pared by 3 bases and J by 1 base, with 19 bases between. Amplification of TCR beta CDR3 regions used RNA as the template. Researchers ran a first-round RT-PCR on the TCR CDR3 using the HTBI primer set. TCRdb recomputed calls from the multiplex PCR reads with MiXCR, one row per CDR3 protein. The profile shows about 480,000 distinct CDR3 sequences, 22% of them singletons. Patients showing uncontrolled infection, other autoimmune disease, pregnancy or lactation were ineligible. Whole-study results and caveats: By a 13 V-J model, ophthalmopathy was set apart from stable hyperthyroidism. Among clonotypes expanded in thyroid above 0.001, most were also found in blood.

The sequence came from a woman in her sixties or seventies with Graves' ophthalmopathy. The chain combines TRBV5-1 with TRBJ2-5, with a possible D match to TRBD2 (7 bases). Sequenced material: blood. CDR3 nucleotide sequence: TGCGCCAGCAGCTGGGGGGGGCCGGACGGGGGCCAAGAGACCCAGTACTTC. Its translation is CASSWGGPDGGQETQYF. Looking up the rest from reference TRBV5-1 and TRBJ2-5 gives the full variable domain: KAGVTQTPRYLIKTRGQQVTLSCSPISGHRSVSWYQQTPGQGLQFLFEYFSETQRNKGNFPGRFSGRQFSNSRSEMNVSTLELGDSALYLCASSWGGPDGGQETQYFGPGTRLLVL.